The text below deals with one T cell receptor beta chain. 13 Jbeta primers and 60 Vbeta primers were used for the PCR. The assay was immunoSEQ multiplex PCR, and TCRdb's table has in-frame clones only and misses some. The sample has about 120,000 clones, roughly 80% seen once; the top ten hold 8% to 9%. Germline assignment: CDR1 MNHEY and CDR2 SVGAGI. The CDR3 spans 15 residues. Trimming at V came to 5 bases and at J to 4 bases, leaving 7 bases not matched to a gene. The entry originates in a study of cytomegalovirus exposure and HLA in healthy donors. This chain joins TRBV6-5 and TRBJ1-2; 10 bases map to TRBD1. The source material was PBMCs. The receptor was isolated from a female donor in good health and CMV-seropositive. The chain's CDR3 is CASSTRRQGAYGYTF. The CDR3 DNA is TGTGCCAGCAGTACGAGACGACAGGGGGCCTATGGCTACACCTTC.